A single sample is the source of the 24 T cell receptor beta chains below, sequenced in a study of response to subunit inactivated influenza vaccine. TCRdb reprocessed the RT-PCR reads with MiXCR, giving one entry per CDR3 protein. Of 500,000 or so distinct CDR3 sequences listed, about 15% were seen once; the top ten hold less than 4%. The starting material was CD4+ T cells sorted from PBMCs, obtained about 23 months after vaccination. All receptors derive from a man aged 45-69 years who received an inactivated influenza vaccine.

This clonotype appeared a few times. The CDR3 loop reads CSVVGSGGFTDTQYF. For the CDR3, the DNA is TGCAGCGTTGTAGGCTCAGGGGGCTTCACAGATACGCAGTATTTT. The chain links TRBV29-1 to TRBJ2-3, with TRBD1 matching 8 bases. With V trimmed by 4 bases and J by 2 bases, 8 bases remained unmatched. CDR1 and CDR2 (germline): SQVTM, ANQGSEA. CDR3 length: 15 residues.

The rearrangement joins TRBV4-2 to TRBJ1-5; perhaps TRBD1 as D (5 bases). Trimming stripped 0 bases from V and 1 base from J, with 10 bases between. This CDR3 comprises 16 residues. Germline CDR1 reads LGHNA; CDR2 reads YNFKEQ. The CDR3 reads CASSQEGAGSNQPQHF. The CDR3 DNA is TGTGCCAGCAGCCAAGAAGGGGCAGGGAGCAATCAGCCCCAGCATTTT.

The chain is built from TRBV6-5 and TRBJ2-3; D is tentatively TRBD1 or TRBD2 (5 bases each). CDR3 length: 16 residues. Germline CDR1 reads MNHEY; CDR2 reads SVGAGI. Trimming removed 5 bases from V and 0 bases from J, with 15 bases in between. CDR3 DNA: TGTGCCAGCAGTCAACTCGGGGCGAAAAGCACAGATACGCAGTATTTT. Translation: CASSQLGAKSTDTQYF.

This chain joins TRBV20-1 and TRBJ2-3; D is undetermined. V shed 1 base and J shed 2 bases, with 7 bases lying between them. CDR1 is DFQATT, CDR2 SNEGSKA, per germline (reference sequence). The CDR3 has 13 amino acids. DNA for the CDR3: TGCAGTGCTAGAGGGTACACCACAGATACGCAGTATTTT. Its translation: CSARGYTTDTQYF.

This clonotype was found many times. The chain couples TRBV20-1 to TRBJ2-7, with D possibly called TRBD1 or TRBD2 (5 bases each). V shed 0 bases and J shed 7 bases, with 22 bases lying between them. There are 16 residues in the CDR3. CDR1 is DFQATT, CDR2 SNEGSKA, per germline (reference sequence). CDR3 DNA sequence: TGCAGTGCTAGAGATATTAGGGCAGGGAGAAAAGGAGAGCAGTACTTC. Translation gives CSARDIRAGRKGEQYF.

The rearrangement uses TRBV5-4 and TRBJ2-2; D might be TRBD2 (6 bases). In germline, CDR1 is SGHNT, CDR2 YYREEE (reference sequence). The germline V and J ends were trimmed by 4 bases and 1 base, with 14 bases remaining between them. The CDR3 contains 16 residues. The CDR3 DNA reads TGTGCCAGCAGCAAGGGACCGGGACTGAACACCGGGGAGCTGTTTTTT. This gives the protein CASSKGPGLNTGELFF.

This clonotype was recorded a few times. This chain connects TRBV6-2 or TRBV6-3 to TRBJ2-7; D tentatively reads TRBD1 or TRBD2 (5 bases each). Germline CDR1 MNHEY, CDR2 SVGEGT. The CDR3 sequence is 17 residues long. Between the trimmed V and J ends, which lost 5 bases and 2 bases, there was a span of 22 bases. The CDR3 loop is CASSRDLSRDLTYEQYF. In DNA, the CDR3 is TGTGCCAGCAGTCGAGACCTCAGCAGGGACCTAACCTACGAGCAGTACTTC.

This clonotype was observed at least ten times. The gene calls are TRBV20-1 and TRBJ2-7; D is uncertain. The CDR3 consists of 13 residues. V dropped 5 bases and J dropped 1 base, with 12 bases sitting between them. CDR1 DFQATT and CDR2 SNEGSKA come from the germline V gene (reference sequence). CDR3 amino acids: CSAALTGSYEQYF. For the CDR3, the DNA is TGCAGTGCTGCCTTGACCGGATCCTACGAGCAGTACTTC.

On this clonotype itself: Just one base apart from a much larger clone, this may be a read error. The chain couples TRBV4-3 to TRBJ2-2; 8 positions match TRBD2. The CDR3 sequence is 15 residues long. Germline CDR1 reads LGHNA; CDR2 reads YSLEER. This CDR3 is CASSLAGMNTGEPFF. In nucleotides, the CDR3 is TGCGCCAGCAGCCTAGCGGGAATGAACACCGGGGAGCCGTTTTTT.

This clonotype was seen a few times. The chain combines TRBV7-9 with TRBJ2-5; 8 bases line up with TRBD2. CDR1 is SEHNR, CDR2 FQNEAQ, per germline (reference sequence). Losses at the gene ends were 5 bases for V and 4 bases for J; bases not matched to a gene: 9. The length of the CDR3 is 15 residues. The CDR3 nucleotides are TGTGCCAGCAGCCCCCTAGCGGGTAGGAGAGAGACCCAGTACTTC. Its translation is CASSPLAGRRETQYF.

This clonotype was seen a handful of times. V is TRBV5-5 and J is TRBJ2-7; no definite D call. Germline-derived CDR1 and CDR2 are SGHKS and YYEKEE (reference sequence). CDR3 length equals 14 residues. V dropped 2 bases and J dropped 1 base, with 10 bases sitting between them. This chain's CDR3 is CASSFRPESYEQYF. The CDR3 DNA is TGTGCCAGCAGCTTTCGTCCTGAATCCTACGAGCAGTACTTC.

The chain combines TRBV18 with TRBJ1-1; 7 positions match TRBD1. The V gene's germline CDR1 is KGHSH and CDR2 LQKENI. Unmatched junction bases numbered 7, after V lost 2 bases and J lost 1 base. The CDR3 spans 16 residues. The CDR3: CASSPNPGQTNTEAFF. The CDR3 coding sequence is TGTGCCAGCTCACCAAACCCGGGACAGACGAACACTGAAGCTTTCTTT.

This chain connects TRBV5-6 to TRBJ2-7, with D possibly being TRBD2 (6 bases). This CDR3 spans 15 amino acids. V lost 4 bases to trimming and J lost 2 bases, with 16 bases between them. Germline V gene lookup returns CDR1 SGHDT and CDR2 YYEEEE. The chain's CDR3 is CASSRSTGTPYEQYF. The DNA of the CDR3 is TGTGCCAGCAGCCGTAGCACCGGGACTCCCTACGAGCAGTACTTC.

In its sample, this clonotype was seen many times. The chain links TRBV28 to TRBJ2-7; maybe TRBD2 (6 bases). CDR1 and CDR2 from the germline V gene are MDHEN and SYDVKM. The CDR3 sequence is 11 residues long. The V end was cut by 10 bases, the J end by 4 bases, with 11 bases between. CDR3 residues: CATGTVYEQYF. CDR3 nucleotide sequence: TGTGCCACCGGGACTGTATACGAGCAGTACTTC.

This clonotype appeared a few times. V and J are TRBV7-3 and TRBJ2-7; 10 nucleotides match TRBD2. Germline values: CDR1 SGHTA, CDR2 FQGTGA. Losses at the gene ends were 5 bases for V and 7 bases for J; bases not matched to a gene: 8. This CDR3 is built from 14 residues. Written as DNA, the CDR3 is TGTGCCAGCAGCCCTAGCGGGAGAATAGGAGAGCAGTACTTC. Translated: CASSPSGRIGEQYF.

V gene TRBV9 combines with J gene TRBJ2-7; D possibly corresponds to TRBD2 (7 bases). This CDR3 contains 17 residues. Trimming took off 0 bases at V and 0 bases at J, with 16 bases between the two ends. Germline V gene sequence: CDR1 SGDLS, CDR2 YYNGEE. CDR3 nucleotides: TGTGCCAGCAGCGTAGCGGCGGGGGCAGGAAGCTCCTACGAGCAGTACTTC. Its translation is CASSVAAGAGSSYEQYF.

The chain combines TRBV5-1 with TRBJ1-1; the match to TRBD1 covers 10 bases. The CDR3 is made up of 14 amino acids. V trimming: 3 bases; J trimming: 5 bases; junction bases outside the gene matches: 4. Per germline, CDR1 SGHRS and CDR2 YFSETQ. The CDR3 reads CASSSGQGVTEAFF. CDR3 DNA sequence: TGCGCCAGCAGCTCCGGACAGGGGGTAACTGAAGCTTTCTTT. The full variable domain, rest sourced from reference TRBV5-1 and TRBJ1-1, is KAGVTQTPRYLIKTRGQQVTLSCSPISGHRSVSWYQQTPGQGLQFLFEYFSETQRNKGNFPGRFSGRQFSNSRSEMNVSTLELGDSALYLCASSSGQGVTEAFFGQGTRLTVV.

This clonotype was detected a few times. The chain employs TRBV11-2 and TRBJ2-3, with TRBD1 matching over 11 bases. After removal of 5 bases from V and 6 bases from J, the junction contained 7 bases not matched to a gene. This CDR3 spans 15 amino acids. The germline CDR1 and CDR2 sequences are SGHAT and FQNNGV. CDR3 in amino acids: CASSRDRGVGDTQYF. The CDR3 DNA reads as TGTGCCAGCAGCCGGGACAGGGGGGTGGGCGATACGCAGTATTTT.

In this sample, this clonotype turned up many times. Here the CDR3 reads CASSPGLAGLETQYF. The CDR3 nucleotides read TGCGCCAGCAGCCCGGGACTAGCGGGATTAGAGACCCAGTACTTC. This sequence joins TRBV5-1 and TRBJ2-5; 13 bases line up with TRBD2. With V trimmed by 4 bases and J by 4 bases, 4 bases remained unmatched. This CDR3 is built from 15 residues. Germline V gene data show CDR1 as SGHRS and CDR2 as YFSETQ.

The chain uses TRBV29-1 and TRBJ2-1, with 7 positions matching TRBD1. Unmatched junction bases numbered 8, after V lost 2 bases and J lost 7 bases. The CDR3 loop spans 14 amino acids. Germline V gene data show CDR1 as SQVTM and CDR2 as ANQGSEA. CDR3 nucleotide sequence: TGCAGCGTTGAAAGGGGGCGTATGGGGAATGAGCAGTTCTTC. Translation gives CSVERGRMGNEQFF.

The V call is TRBV4-3, the J call TRBJ2-5, with a weak D call TRBD2 (6 bases). The V end lost 0 bases, the J end lost 0 bases, and 17 bases lay between the germline ends. The CDR3 is 18 amino acids. Germline V gene lookup returns CDR1 LGHNA and CDR2 YSLEER. In nucleotides, the CDR3 is TGCGCCAGCAGCCAAGATCCGGCGGCAGGGAGGTACCAAGAGACCCAGTACTTC. As protein: CASSQDPAAGRYQETQYF.

This clonotype was detected only once. The V gene is TRBV6-1, the J gene TRBJ2-7, with D perhaps given as TRBD1 or TRBD2 (5 bases each). Trimming left V 6 bases short and J 0 bases short, with 12 bases between. Germline CDR1 and CDR2: MNHNS and SASEGT. The CDR3 is 14 residues long. The CDR3 DNA is TGTGCCAGCAGAACCGAGGGGAGCTCCTACGAGCAGTACTTC. The encoded protein is CASRTEGSSYEQYF.

This clonotype was seen more than once but under ten times. The V and J genes are TRBV28 and TRBJ1-1; 8 bases agree with TRBD1. Trimming took 4 bases from V and 1 from J; bases not matched to a gene: 8. CDR3 length: 16 amino acids. The germline CDR1 and CDR2 sequences are MDHEN and SYDVKM. CDR3 nucleotide sequence: TGTGCCAGCAGTTCCCGACAGGGGTTGCCGAACACTGAAGCTTTCTTT. It translates to CASSSRQGLPNTEAFF.

This clonotype was detected only a few times. The chain joins TRBV30 to TRBJ1-1; D is undetermined. V lost 0 bases to trimming and J lost 5 bases, with 13 bases between them. From germline, CDR1 is GTSNPN and CDR2 SVGIG (reference sequence). The CDR3 has 14 amino acids. The CDR3 DNA sequence: TGTGCCTGGAGTGTAGAGGGCCGGAGAACTGAAGCTTTCTTT. Its protein is CAWSVEGRRTEAFF.